The 27 T cell receptor beta chains given below trace back to one sample, sequenced in a study of cytomegalovirus exposure and HLA in healthy donors. Profiled with immunoSEQ multiplex PCR; TCRdb holds only in-frame clones, not every one. The sample shows roughly 260,000 clones, 90% of them seen only once. The sequenced sample was PBMCs. These receptor sequences come from a woman younger than 35 in good health and CMV-seronegative.

The sample holds a few counts of this clone. V gene TRBV28 combines with J gene TRBJ1-5; 12 positions match TRBD1. In germline, CDR1 is MDHEN, CDR2 SYDVKM. J was trimmed by 9 bases and V by 5 bases; bases with no gene match: 5. The CDR3 consists of 14 residues. CDR3 protein: CASSIGTGGPPQHF. The CDR3 DNA reads TGTGCCAGCAGTATTGGGACAGGGGGCCCGCCCCAGCATTTT.

The CDR3 DNA sequence: TGTGCCAGCAGCCAAGATCTCGGGATGAGCTCCTACGAGCAGTACTTC. Amino acid sequence: CASSQDLGMSSYEQYF. The rearrangement joins TRBV14 to TRBJ2-7, with a tentative D call TRBD2 (5 bases). Germline V gene sequence: CDR1 SGHDN, CDR2 FVKESK. With 0 bases removed from V and 0 bases from J, the gap between germline ends came to 12 bases. The CDR3 runs 16 residues.

This chain joins TRBV5-1 and TRBJ1-2; D is ambiguous. The CDR3 is 15 residues long. CDR1 SGHRS and CDR2 YFSETQ come from the germline V gene. V was cut by 2 bases and J by 3 bases, with 14 bases left in between. The CDR3 DNA reads TGCGCCAGCAGCTTCCCTGGGCGAGACGACTATGGCTACACCTTC. Amino acids: CASSFPGRDDYGYTF.

The chain is built from TRBV10-1 and TRBJ1-1, with 11 bases fitting TRBD1. This CDR3 has 14 residues. Germline V CDR1 and CDR2: WNHNN, SYGVQD (reference sequence). The V gene end was trimmed by 8 bases and the J gene end by 3 bases; junction bases not matched to a gene: 5. CDR3 sequence reads: CASRTGGADTEAFF. CDR3 coding DNA: TGCGCCAGCCGGACAGGGGGCGCGGACACTGAAGCTTTCTTT.

This clone was found once. The gene calls are TRBV7-6 and TRBJ2-7; possible D gene TRBD1, 5 bases. The CDR3 loop spans 14 amino acids. Germline V gene data show CDR1 as SGHVS and CDR2 as FNYEAQ. Between the trimmed V and J ends, which lost 3 bases and 2 bases, there was a span of 11 bases. The CDR3 DNA follows: TGTGCCAGCAGCTTTCAGGGCAGAACCTACGAGCAGTACTTC. It specifies CASSFQGRTYEQYF.

The chain couples TRBV28 to TRBJ2-5; 12 bases fit TRBD1. V dropped 5 bases and J dropped 5; count of bases not matched to a gene: 9. Germline V gives CDR1 MDHEN, CDR2 SYDVKM. The CDR3 spans 16 residues. The CDR3 coding sequence is TGTGCCAGCAGTCATCCGGGACAGGGGGCGAGGGAGACCCAGTACTTC. It translates to CASSHPGQGARETQYF.

This rearrangement joins TRBV28 to TRBJ2-1; D is possibly TRBD1 (6 bases). The V gene lost 3 bases and the J gene lost 10 bases, with 22 bases spanning the gap. CDR3 length: 16 residues. Germline V gives CDR1 MDHEN, CDR2 SYDVKM. CDR3 region: CASSFLSRQGQGEQFF. CDR3 in DNA: TGTGCCAGCAGTTTTTTAAGCCGGCAGGGGCAGGGGGAGCAGTTCTTC. Full variable domain (outside the CDR3, taken from reference TRBV28 and TRBJ2-1): DVKVTQSSRYLVKRTGEKVFLECVQDMDHENMFWYRQDPGLGLRLIYFSYDVKMKEKGDIPEGYSVSREKKERFSLILESASTNQTSMYLCASSFLSRQGQGEQFFGPGTRLTVL.

The CDR3 DNA reads as TGTGCCAGCAGATTGACAGGGCGGAACACTGAAGCTTTCTTT. Its protein product is CASRLTGRNTEAFF. This chain joins TRBV25-1 and TRBJ1-1; TRBD1 matches 7 bases. V shed 6 bases, J shed 1 base, and the junction held 5 bases outside the gene matches. The CDR3 length is 14 residues. The germline gives CDR1 MGHDK, CDR2 SYGVNS.

This sequence joins TRBV5-4 and TRBJ1-2, with a tentative D call TRBD1 (6 bases). Germline assignment: CDR1 SGHNT and CDR2 YYREEE (reference sequence). This CDR3 comprises 13 residues. Trimming cost V 3 bases and J 4 bases, with 10 bases left between them. CDR3 loop: CASSSPDSYGYTF. DNA for the CDR3: TGTGCCAGCAGCTCCCCGGACAGCTATGGCTACACCTTC.

The chain has TRBV7-2 and TRBJ2-5; a possible D gene is TRBD2 (7 bases). The CDR3 covers 15 residues. V was clipped by 5 bases and J by 5 bases, with 18 bases between them. The germline V gene encodes CDR1 SGHTA and CDR2 FQGNSA. As DNA, the CDR3 is TGTGCCAGCAGCCGAAACCCGGGGGGCCGGGAGACCCAGTACTTC. Translating it yields CASSRNPGGRETQYF.

V usage is TRBV25-1 and J usage is TRBJ1-2, with TRBD1 matching over 9 bases. Germline lookup yields CDR1 MGHDK and CDR2 SYGVNS. J was trimmed by 8 bases and V by 6 bases; bases with no gene match: 13. The CDR3 is 15 amino acids. Written as DNA, the CDR3 is TGTGCCAGCAGCCCGCGGGACAGGGATTCTTACGGCTACACCTTC. Amino acid sequence: CASSPRDRDSYGYTF.

This chain joins TRBV27 and TRBJ1-2; the D gene is possibly TRBD1 (5 bases). Trimming took off 3 bases at V and 4 bases at J, with 24 bases between the two ends. CDR1 and CDR2 from the germline V gene are MNHEY and SMNVEV (reference sequence). CDR3 length: 18 amino acids. CDR3 DNA sequence: TGTGCCAGCAGTTTTGTACCAATTTCAGGGAGGGTGGGCTATGGCTACACCTTC. It yields the protein CASSFVPISGRVGYGYTF.

The chain carries TRBV7-2 and TRBJ2-5; 8 bases are shared with TRBD1. This CDR3 is built from 14 residues. Trimming removed 4 bases from V and 5 bases from J; junction bases left unmatched: 6. The germline CDR1 and CDR2 sequences are SGHTA and FQGNSA. In nucleotides, the CDR3 is TGTGCCAGCAGCTCACAGGGGGGCGGGGAGACCCAGTACTTC. Translating it yields CASSSQGGGETQYF.

The chain is built from TRBV9 and TRBJ1-1, with D unresolved. V lost 0 bases and J 1 base, leaving 10 bases between the germline ends. The CDR3 runs 15 residues. Germline CDR1 and CDR2: SGDLS and YYNGEE. CDR3 loop: CASSVGEATNTEAFF. In nucleotides, the CDR3 is TGTGCCAGCAGCGTAGGGGAGGCTACGAACACTGAAGCTTTCTTT.

The chain couples TRBV7-2 to TRBJ2-1; D is possibly TRBD2 (5 bases). The V gene's germline CDR1 is SGHTA and CDR2 FQGNSA. The V and J ends lost 3 bases and 3 bases respectively, with 15 bases between them. The CDR3 length is 16 residues. This chain's CDR3 is CASSFGSGVNYNEQFF. The CDR3 DNA is TGTGCCAGCAGCTTCGGTTCCGGGGTAAACTACAATGAGCAGTTCTTC.

The rearrangement uses TRBV5-1 and TRBJ2-4, with TRBD1 matching 9 bases. Germline V gives CDR1 SGHRS, CDR2 YFSETQ. The CDR3 contains 16 residues. Trimming cost V 4 bases and J 3 bases; bases outside gene matches: 8. CDR3 DNA: TGCGCCAGCAGCCCCGCTGTGACAGGGGGCAAAAACATTCAGTACTTC. Translation: CASSPAVTGGKNIQYF. Based on the CDR3 plus reference TRBV5-1 and TRBJ2-4, the full variable domain is KAGVTQTPRYLIKTRGQQVTLSCSPISGHRSVSWYQQTPGQGLQFLFEYFSETQRNKGNFPGRFSGRQFSNSRSEMNVSTLELGDSALYLCASSPAVTGGKNIQYFGAGTRLSVL.

This clone was counted a few times. This chain connects TRBV28 to TRBJ1-1, with 7 bases identical to TRBD1. CDR1 is MDHEN and CDR2 is SYDVKM in the germline V gene. V was pared by 4 bases and J by 4 bases, with 9 bases of the junction left unmatched. The CDR3 length is 15 residues. DNA for the CDR3: TGTGCCAGCAGTTGGAGTGGTGCAGGGGGCACTGAAGCTTTCTTT. Translated: CASSWSGAGGTEAFF.

The chain links TRBV18 to TRBJ2-7; D perhaps matches TRBD1 (5 bases). V was pared by 3 bases and J by 0 bases, with 9 bases between. The CDR3 covers 14 residues. Germline V CDR1 and CDR2: KGHSH, LQKENI. The CDR3 region is CASSPGLSSYEQYV. CDR3 nucleotides: TGTGCCAGCTCACCGGGGCTAAGCTCCTACGAGCAGTACGTC.

The chain is built from TRBV4-1 and TRBJ1-1, with 9 bases identical to TRBD1. The CDR3 length is 15 residues. Per the germline V gene, CDR1 is MGHRA and CDR2 is YSYEKL. V lost 1 base and J lost 1; bases outside the gene matches: 1. The CDR3: CASSQATGGNTEAFF. Written as DNA, the CDR3 is TGCGCCAGCAGCCAAGCGACAGGGGGGAACACTGAAGCTTTCTTT.

This clone was observed once. This rearrangement joins TRBV28 to TRBJ1-1, with D unresolved. The CDR3 is 13 amino acids. V was trimmed by 7 bases and J by 1 base, leaving 10 bases between them. CDR1 MDHEN and CDR2 SYDVKM come from the germline V gene. The CDR3 loop is CASNLVENTEAFF. In DNA form, the CDR3 reads TGTGCCAGCAACTTGGTAGAGAACACTGAAGCTTTCTTT.

This clone was counted only a few times. The chain couples TRBV28 to TRBJ1-2, with TRBD1 matching over 7 bases. The CDR3 totals 13 residues. Per germline, CDR1 MDHEN and CDR2 SYDVKM. V dropped 7 bases and J dropped 3; count of bases not matched to a gene: 5. For the CDR3, the DNA is TGTGCCAGCACTCCAACAGGGGACTATGGCTACACCTTC. As protein: CASTPTGDYGYTF.

The V and J genes are TRBV7-6 and TRBJ2-2, with TRBD2 identical over 8 bases. V lost 5 bases and J lost 2; bases outside the gene matches: 10. The germline V gene encodes CDR1 SGHVS and CDR2 FNYEAQ. This CDR3 region has 17 residues. The CDR3 coding sequence is TGTGCCAGCAGCCCCCCCTCCGGACTAGCTAACACCGGGGAGCTGTTTTTT. This codes for CASSPPSGLANTGELFF. Complete variable domain (other parts from reference TRBV7-6 and TRBJ2-2): GAGVSQSPRYKVTKRGQDVALRCDPISGHVSLYWYRQALGQGPEFLTYFNYEAQQDKSGLPNDRFSAERPEGSISTLTIQRTEQRDSAMYRCASSPPSGLANTGELFFGEGSRLTVL.

The V and J genes are TRBV19 and TRBJ1-5; D unclear. The germline V gene has CDR1 LNHDA and CDR2 SQIVND (reference sequence). The CDR3 is made up of 14 amino acids. The V gene lost 7 bases and the J gene lost 1 base, with 11 bases spanning the gap. CDR3 coding DNA: TGTGCCAGTATCGGTCGCTCGAGCAATCAGCCCCAGCATTTT. As protein: CASIGRSSNQPQHF.

This chain joins TRBV5-4 and TRBJ1-2; 12 positions match TRBD1. Germline CDR1 and CDR2: SGHNT and YYREEE (reference sequence). V lost 4 bases to trimming and J lost 4 bases; unmatched junction nucleotides: 5. The CDR3 spans 15 residues. CDR3 bases: TGTGCCAGCAGCGGGACAGGGGGCGGGGGCTATGGCTACACCTTC. Amino acids: CASSGTGGGGYGYTF.

This sequence joins TRBV4-3 and TRBJ1-2, with TRBD1 identical over 7 bases. The germline CDR1 and CDR2 sequences are LGHNA and YSLEER. The CDR3 covers 15 residues. The ends lost 3 bases at V and 3 bases at J; junction bases unmatched: 7. CDR3 nucleotide sequence: TGCGCCAGCAGCCAGATTATCAGGGGGGACTATGGCTACACCTTC. This gives the protein CASSQIIRGDYGYTF.

The CDR3 DNA is TGTGCCAGCAGCACCATTCAAGGACTAGGAAGGGAGACCCAGTACTTC. Protein sequence: CASSTIQGLGRETQYF. The rearrangement uses TRBV7-9 and TRBJ2-5; 7 nucleotides agree with TRBD2. Germline CDR1 and CDR2: SEHNR and FQNEAQ (reference sequence). The CDR3 has 16 amino acids. V dropped 5 bases and J dropped 5; count of bases not matched to a gene: 14.

V is TRBV19 and J is TRBJ1-6, with D unresolved. V dropped 2 bases and J dropped 8 bases, with 16 bases sitting between them. This CDR3 is 16 amino acids long. Germline V lookup: CDR1 LNHDA, CDR2 SQIVND (reference sequence). The CDR3 nucleotides read TGTGCCAGTAGTATAACGCCGGGAATCGGTCATTCACCCCTCCACTTT. Encoded protein: CASSITPGIGHSPLHF.